The rows below give T cell receptor beta chains drawn from one sample of a study of blood T cell repertoires in COVID-19. The method was immunoSEQ multiplex PCR; TCRdb's version includes in-frame clones alone and lacks a portion of them. The table records roughly 410,000 clones, approximately 87% of them present only once. The sequenced sample consisted of peripheral blood. The receptors were gathered from a woman in her sixties with COVID-19, enrolled during active disease. CDR3s include the opening cysteine and the closing phenylalanine or tryptophan. A D gene is named only where the DNA matches it firmly. Where a row states a size, it is once, few, many or the class of an expanded clone; other rows omit it.

j_call d_call clone_size v_call cdr3_nt cdr3_aa
TRBJ2-2 . few TRBV5-1 TGCGCCAGCAGGGAGGGGGCCTACACCGGGGAGCTGTTTTTT CASREGAYTGELFF
TRBJ2-1 . . TRBV19 TGTGCCAGCAAGACAGGGAGGAATGAGCAGTTCTTC CASKTGRNEQFF
TRBJ1-1 . . TRBV6-5 TGTGCCACAACAGTGAACACTGAAGCTTTCTTT CATTVNTEAFF
TRBJ1-4 . few TRBV19 TGTGCCAGTAGTATAGTGGGGCTTTCCCCGAAGGGCAATGAAAAACTGTTTTTT CASSIVGLSPKGNEKLFF
TRBJ1-2 . . TRBV7-9 TGTGCCAGCAGCTTAGGCGTGCGGAGTGGCTACACCTTC CASSLGVRSGYTF
TRBJ1-1 . . TRBV5-5 TGTGCCAGCAGCTTGGGGGCTAACACTGAAGCTTTCTTT CASSLGANTEAFF
TRBJ1-5 TRBD1 . TRBV10-3 TGTGCCATCAGTGGGACAGGGCAGGCACAGCCCCAGCATTTT CAISGTGQAQPQHF
TRBJ2-2 . . TRBV3-1/TRBV3-2 TGTGCCAGCAGGCAGGGGTGGGACACCGGGGAGCTGTTTTTT CASRQGWDTGELFF
TRBJ2-7 . . TRBV28 TGTGCCAGCAGTTTGACAGTACCCTACGAGCAGTACTTC CASSLTVPYEQYF
TRBJ2-7 . . TRBV10-2 TGCGCCAGCAGTCAAACAGGTTACGAGCAGTACTTC CASSQTGYEQYF
TRBJ2-3 . . TRBV11-2 TGTGCCAGCAGCTTAGATGGGGGGGCCGTTGCGGCAGATACGCAGTATTTT CASSLDGGAVAADTQYF
TRBJ1-2 . few TRBV9 TGTGCCAGCAGCGTAGCTACTGGGCAGAACTATGGCTACACCTTC CASSVATGQNYGYTF
TRBJ2-2 TRBD1 . TRBV27 TGTGCCAGCAGTTTAGGTCAGGGGGTGGGCACCGGGGAGCTGTTTTTT CASSLGQGVGTGELFF
TRBJ2-1 . . TRBV28 TGTGCCAGCACAGCACAATCTCCCAGGCAGGAGCAGTTCTTC CASTAQSPRQEQFF
TRBJ1-1 TRBD1 . TRBV11-2 TGTGCCAGCAGCTTAGGCCACCGACAGGGACGGGAAGCTTTCTTT CASSLGHRQGREAFF
TRBJ2-2 . . TRBV5-8 TGTGCCAGCAGCGGGAGAAACACCGGGGAGCTGTTTTTT CASSGRNTGELFF
TRBJ1-6 . . TRBV3-1/TRBV3-2 TGTGCCAGCAGCCAAGGGGACGGGACACTCTTTTCACCCCTCCACTTT CASSQGDGTLFSPLHF
TRBJ2-3 . . TRBV20-1 TGCAGTGCCAGACCGGCGGAAGGGCAGTATTTT CSARPAEGQYF
TRBJ2-3 . . TRBV9 TGTGCCAGCAGCGTAGGGCAGGGCTATATCACAGATACGCAGTATTTT CASSVGQGYITDTQYF
TRBJ2-5 TRBD1 . TRBV18 TGTGCCAGCTCCCCAGGGGGCAGAGGAGAGACCCAGTACTTC CASSPGGRGETQYF
TRBJ1-2 TRBD1 . TRBV5-1 TGCGCCAGCACCACGAATGGGGGACAGGGGGCTTCTGGCTACACCTTC CASTTNGGQGASGYTF
TRBJ1-1 . . TRBV7-9 TGTGCCAGCGACCCAGGGCAAAGTTTAACTGAAGCTTTCTTT CASDPGQSLTEAFF
TRBJ1-5 . few TRBV5-1 TGCGCCAGCAGCCCCGAGGGCAGGGGCTTCAATCAGCCCCAGCATTTT CASSPEGRGFNQPQHF
TRBJ1-2 TRBD1 . TRBV28 TGTGCCAGCTTGGGACAGGAATATGGCTACACCTTC CASLGQEYGYTF
TRBJ2-3 . . TRBV19 TGTGCCAGTAGTTCACTAGAGGTATCCACAGATACGCAGTATTTT CASSSLEVSTDTQYF
TRBJ1-1 . . TRBV7-9 TGTGCCAGCAGCTTAGGAGGTCTAGGGAACACTGAAGCTTTCTTT CASSLGGLGNTEAFF